This TCR beta chain was sequenced for a study of OX40 agonist ivuxolimab in advanced cancers. Study-level background: Ivuxolimab, which targeted the costimulatory receptor OX40 (CD134), was an agonistic, fully human IgG2 monoclonal antibody. Peripheral TCRbeta sequencing was intended to test whether TCR sequence diversity was altered and clonal T-cell expansion was caused by ivuxolimab. Of the approximately 54 patients in dose escalation, around 20 had hepatocellular carcinoma, about 15 had melanoma, 9 had renal cell carcinoma and 9 had head and neck cancer. In the dose-escalation cohort, around four fifths of patients were male, and the mean age was about 55 years, with a range of about 23 to 80. The paper describes the monotherapy dose-escalation part (N ≈ 49 patients) of the phase I trial of ivuxolimab. Partial responses occurred in three dose-escalation patients: two with cutaneous melanoma and one with hepatocellular carcinoma. Intravenous ivuxolimab was administered to patients every 2 weeks at six dose levels: 0.01, 0.1, 0.3, 1.5, 3 and 10 mg/kg. Patients were allowed to have had prior anti-PD-1, anti-PD-L1 or anti-CTLA-4 therapy, and 40% to 45% of the dose-escalation patients had been treated with checkpoint inhibitors.

To sequence the TCRbeta CDR3 region, genomic DNA was isolated from the sorted cells. The immunoSEQ Assay was used for sequencing of TCRbeta CDR3 regions. TCRdb holds this immuneACCESS table with in-frame rearrangements only. Some clones are missing; in checked studies, unresolved V genes explain under half, and the rest has no known cause. This sample gives around 79,000 clones in total; more than 70% of them show up just once. 0.75% to 0.85% of the sample goes to the ten largest clones. The cysteine opens and the phenylalanine closes a CDR3 of 14 amino acids. Only CDR3 DNA is held: 42 bases, read in frame from base 1. Trimming removed 10 bases from V and 2 bases from J; the gene matches leave 7 bases unexplained. For CDR1 and CDR2, the germline V gene lists ENHRY and SYGVKD. The trial excluded patients who had a history of autoimmune disease or were on systemic immunosuppression. Peripheral blood for TCR sequencing was collected from all dose cohorts at baseline, on cycle 4 day 1, and on cycle 7 day 1. The samples were drawn from a first-in-human, open-label, multicenter phase I dose-escalation trial of ivuxolimab. The trial enrolled adults with locally advanced or metastatic head and neck squamous cell, hepatocellular, melanoma or renal cell carcinoma. Before TCR sequencing, CD4+ T cells and CD8+ T cells were sorted from peripheral blood as separate populations.

A note on this clone: This clone's antigen is unknown. No much larger clonotype is one base removed from it; base qualities were not supplied.

The investigation overall reported the following: After ivuxolimab, expanded clones were on average more numerous among CD8+ T cells than among CD4+ T cells. Low levels of normalized T-cell clonal expansion were also seen in some patients who did not respond. The antigen specificity of the peripheral T cells that underwent clonal expansion was not determined. At doses of 0.1 to 3.0 mg/kg, clonal expansion of both CD4+ and CD8+ T cells in blood was seen between baseline and week 6. In the 0.1-3.0 mg/kg groups, partial responders were among the patients with the lowest normalized peripheral clonal expansion, particularly in CD8+ T cells.

Here the sequenced sample was CD4+ or CD8+ T cells sorted from blood, taken in a trial of the OX40 agonist ivuxolimab. This TCR was recovered from an adult with an advanced solid tumor such as melanoma, head and neck, liver or kidney cancer. The chain employs TRBV10-3 and TRBJ2-7; TRBD2 aligns with 11 central bases. The CDR3: CATLAGGRAYEQYF. The bases read TGTGCCACCTTAGCGGGAGGGCGCGCCTACGAGCAGTACTTC.